Presented here are 22 T cell receptor beta chains from one specimen sequenced in a study of blood T cell repertoires in COVID-19. Clones were read by immunoSEQ multiplex PCR, and TCRdb kept only the in-frame ones, dropping some. The sample carries hundreds of thousands of clones, roughly 88% recorded once. Sequencing was carried out using peripheral blood. The receptors here all came from a woman aged 25 to 39 with active or convalescent COVID-19.

As to this clone: At the DNA level, this CDR3 is encoded by other sequences in the same sample as well. The chain carries TRBV2 and TRBJ2-5; D call uncertain. This CDR3 region has 11 residues. Germline values: CDR1 SNHLY, CDR2 FYNNEI. Trimming shortened V by 5 bases and J by 2 bases, and 3 bases separated the two germline ends. CDR3 region: CASSQQETQYF. The CDR3 DNA reads as TGTGCCAGCAGTCAGCAAGAGACCCAGTACTTC.

This chain links TRBV27 with TRBJ2-3; 13 bases fit TRBD2. V lost 7 bases, J lost 1 base, and 8 bases stayed unmatched. CDR1 MNHEY and CDR2 SMNVEV come from the germline V gene (reference sequence). This CDR3 has 17 amino acids. The CDR3 reads CASKGLAGVGGTDTQYF. The CDR3 region has the DNA TGTGCCAGCAAAGGACTAGCGGGAGTAGGTGGCACAGATACGCAGTATTTT.

The CDR3 protein is CASSPTDRIGNTIYF. The CDR3 bases are TGTGCCAGCAGCCCAACTGACAGAATAGGAAACACCATATATTTT. The V call is TRBV7-9, the J call TRBJ1-3; possibly TRBD1 for D (5 bases). Germline V gene lookup returns CDR1 SEHNR and CDR2 FQNEAQ (reference sequence). The CDR3 runs 15 residues. V shed 5 bases and J shed 4 bases, with 15 bases lying between them.

This chain joins TRBV12-3 or TRBV12-4 and TRBJ1-1; D is uncertain. The CDR3 is 13 residues long. V dropped 4 bases and J dropped 2 bases, with 8 bases sitting between them. As DNA, the CDR3 is TGTGCCAGCAGTTCCTCCACTAACACTGAAGCTTTCTTT. This codes for CASSSSTNTEAFF.

The chain employs TRBV2 and TRBJ1-4; the match to TRBD1 covers 8 bases. The junction had 4 bases not matched to a gene; V was cut back by 2 bases and J by 5 bases. In germline, CDR1 is SNHLY, CDR2 FYNNEI. The CDR3 runs to 15 residues. The CDR3 coding sequence is TGTGCCAGCAGTGAACCGAGACAGGGGAATGAAAAACTGTTTTTT. This encodes CASSEPRQGNEKLFF. The full variable domain, rest sourced from reference TRBV2 and TRBJ1-4, is EPEVTQTPSHQVTQMGQEVILRCVPISNHLYFYWYRQILGQKVEFLVSFYNNEISEKSEIFDDQFSVERPDGSNFTLKIRSTKLEDSAMYFCASSEPRQGNEKLFFGSGTQLSVL.

In this sample, this clone turned up a few times. This rearrangement joins TRBV19 to TRBJ2-1, with D tentatively TRBD2 (5 bases). Germline V gives CDR1 LNHDA, CDR2 SQIVND (reference sequence). The V and J ends lost 5 bases and 7 bases respectively, with 12 bases between them. The CDR3 length is 13 residues. CDR3 bases: TGTGCCAGTAGTCCCGGGGAATGGAATGAGCAGTTCTTC. It translates to CASSPGEWNEQFF.

The chain links TRBV5-1 to TRBJ1-6, with TRBD1 matching 8 bases. Germline-derived CDR1 and CDR2 are SGHRS and YFSETQ. Losses at the gene ends were 0 bases for V and 5 bases for J; bases not matched to a gene: 10. CDR3 length: 18 amino acids. CDR3 nucleotides: TGCGCCAGCAGCTTGGGCCTTACGACAGGGGCGGATAATTCACCCCTCCACTTT. It is translated as CASSLGLTTGADNSPLHF.

The genes are TRBV6-1 and TRBJ1-2; a weak D match, TRBD1 (6 bases). V lost 2 bases to trimming and J lost 2 bases, with 12 bases between them. The V gene's germline CDR1 is MNHNS and CDR2 SASEGT. The CDR3 has 15 amino acids. The CDR3 nucleotides are TGTGCCAGCAGTGAAAGACAGGATAAGAACTATGGCTACACCTTC. Translation gives CASSERQDKNYGYTF.

This clone occurred once. The rearrangement uses TRBV19 and TRBJ2-3; 8 positions agree with TRBD1. Trimming took 5 bases from V and 1 from J; bases not matched to a gene: 8. Germline V gives CDR1 LNHDA, CDR2 SQIVND (reference sequence). The CDR3 is 16 residues long. DNA of the CDR3: TGTGCCAGTAGTCCACCGACAGGGGACGGCACAGATACGCAGTATTTT. It translates to CASSPPTGDGTDTQYF.

The chain joins TRBV6-5 to TRBJ1-4; no clear D gene. Germline CDR1 is MNHEY and CDR2 is SVGAGI. This CDR3 spans 14 amino acids. V lost 5 bases and J 8 bases, leaving 15 bases between the germline ends. The DNA for the CDR3 is TGTGCCAGCAGTCGGGAGGTCGGGTCCGAAAAACTGTTTTTT. Translated: CASSREVGSEKLFF.

V and J are TRBV11-2 and TRBJ2-7; perhaps TRBD1 as D (5 bases). Trimming pared 0 bases from V and 1 base from J, leaving 16 bases between. The CDR3 sequence is 17 residues long. From germline, CDR1 is SGHAT and CDR2 FQNNGV. The CDR3 DNA is TGTGCCAGCAGCTTAGATCGGGCAGGGTGGGGTTCCTACGAGCAGTACTTC. Amino acids: CASSLDRAGWGSYEQYF.

This clone has a single count. The chain has TRBV18 and TRBJ1-6, with TRBD1 as a possible D gene (5 bases). V lost 3 bases and J lost 6, with 18 bases in between. Germline V gene lookup returns CDR1 KGHSH and CDR2 LQKENI. The CDR3 has 17 amino acids. CDR3 residues: CASSPARVPISNSPLHF. In nucleotides, the CDR3 is TGTGCCAGCTCACCTGCCAGGGTTCCTATATCTAATTCACCCCTCCACTTT.

The chain combines TRBV11-2 with TRBJ2-7; TRBD2 agrees at 12 bases. The CDR3 has 16 residues. The ends lost 4 bases at V and 0 bases at J; junction bases unmatched: 4. From germline, CDR1 is SGHAT and CDR2 FQNNGV. DNA of the CDR3: TGTGCCAGCAGCTCCCGACTAGCGGGAGACTCCTACGAGCAGTACTTC. Protein sequence: CASSSRLAGDSYEQYF. The full variable domain, its missing parts supplied by reference TRBV11-2 and TRBJ2-7, is EAGVAQSPRYKIIEKRQSVAFWCNPISGHATLYWYQQILGQGPKLLIQFQNNGVVDDSQLPKDRFSAERLKGVDSTLKIQPAKLEDSAVYLCASSSRLAGDSYEQYFGPGTRLTVT.

This chain connects TRBV6-5 to TRBJ1-2; D call uncertain. CDR1 is MNHEY and CDR2 is SVGAGI in the germline V gene. The CDR3 loop spans 14 amino acids. Trimming left V 8 bases short and J 3 bases short, with 16 bases between. Here the CDR3 reads CASGVSPQHYGYTF. The CDR3 DNA reads as TGTGCCAGCGGAGTATCCCCGCAGCACTATGGCTACACCTTC.

This clone was seen only once. The rearrangement joins TRBV2 to TRBJ2-1; possible D gene TRBD2, 5 bases. This CDR3 has 13 residues. Germline assignment: CDR1 SNHLY and CDR2 FYNNEI. V gave up 9 bases and J gave up 4 bases, with 13 bases separating them. Here the CDR3 reads CASHDYDYNEQFF. The CDR3 DNA reads as TGTGCCAGTCACGACTACGATTACAATGAGCAGTTCTTC.

J is TRBJ2-7 and V is TRBV21-1; the D segment call TRBD2 is taken from the table without a DNA check. TRBV21-1 is a recognized pseudogene. The CDR3 covers 15 residues. The CDR3, as DNA: TGTGCCAGCAGCAAAGTCCATAACGAGGCCTACGAGCAGTACTTC. This gives the protein CASSKVHNEAYEQYF.

The chain couples TRBV6-6 to TRBJ1-5; 9 nucleotides align to TRBD1. CDR3 length: 15 amino acids. Germline V gives CDR1 MNHNY, CDR2 SVGAGI (reference sequence). V lost 2 bases, J lost 10 bases, and 9 bases stayed unmatched. The CDR3 loop is CASSYHDRGDRPQHF. In DNA, the CDR3 is TGTGCCAGCAGTTACCACGACAGGGGGGACCGACCCCAGCATTTT.

V gene TRBV6-5 combines with J gene TRBJ1-1, with 7 bases that match TRBD1. V shed 6 bases and J 0 bases; nucleotides not matched to a gene: 7. Germline CDR1 reads MNHEY; CDR2 reads SVGAGI. The CDR3 sequence is 15 residues long. CDR3 coding DNA: TGTGCCAGCAGCACCGCGACAGGGATGAACACTGAAGCTTTCTTT. This encodes CASSTATGMNTEAFF.

The J gene is TRBJ2-3, the V gene TRBV5-6; TRBD2 matches 10 bases. CDR1 and CDR2 from the germline V gene are SGHDT and YYEEEE. With V trimmed by 4 bases and J by 2 bases, 16 bases remained unmatched. This CDR3 contains 19 residues. This chain's CDR3 is CASSPLGGASGGNTDTQYF. The CDR3 DNA reads as TGTGCCAGCAGCCCCCTTGGTGGCGCTAGCGGGGGCAACACAGATACGCAGTATTTT. The whole variable domain, remainder taken from reference TRBV5-6 and TRBJ2-3, is DAGVTQSPTHLIKTRGQQVTLRCSPKSGHDTVSWYQQALGQGPQFIFQYYEEEERQRGNFPDRFSGHQFPNYSSELNVNALLLGDSALYLCASSPLGGASGGNTDTQYFGPGTRLTVL.

The chain combines TRBV9 with TRBJ1-5; D is possibly TRBD1 (6 bases). Germline V CDR1 and CDR2: SGDLS, YYNGEE. The CDR3 length is 14 residues. V was clipped by 3 bases and J by 7 bases, with 14 bases between them. The CDR3 here is CASSADHRDQPQHF. The CDR3 DNA reads TGTGCCAGCAGCGCCGACCACAGGGACCAGCCCCAGCATTTT.

The sample holds a few counts of this clone. The chain joins TRBV5-1 to TRBJ1-2; D remains unclear. CDR1 and CDR2 (germline): SGHRS, YFSETQ. The CDR3 consists of 14 residues. Trimming cost V 4 bases and J 4 bases, with 14 bases left between them. The CDR3 region is CASSPLREAYGYTF. The CDR3 nucleotides are TGCGCCAGCAGCCCGCTTCGGGAGGCCTATGGCTACACCTTC.

The chain couples TRBV7-8 to TRBJ1-1, with TRBD1 as a possible D gene (6 bases). Per the germline V gene, CDR1 is SGHVS and CDR2 is FQNEAQ. This CDR3 is 16 amino acids long. Between the trimmed V and J ends, which lost 4 bases and 1 base, there was a span of 16 bases. Written as DNA, the CDR3 is TGTGCCAGCAGCTCGAGAGGGGGTTTCCAGAACACTGAAGCTTTCTTT. It yields the protein CASSSRGGFQNTEAFF.